This entry concerns a single TCR beta chain. No antigen is known for it. This specimen belongs to a study of OX40 agonist ivuxolimab in advanced cancers. The overall study: Every 2 weeks, patients received ivuxolimab intravenously, dosed at 0.01 to 10 mg/kg. Regarding the study as a whole: The study did not work out the antigen specificity of the expanded peripheral T cells.

Measured with immunoSEQ multiplex PCR; TCRdb has only the in-frame clones, and not every one. The sample lists 79,000 or so clones, around 85% occurring once. Exclusion applied to patients with autoimmune disease history or systemic immunosuppression. The TCR sequence derives from an adult with an advanced solid tumor such as melanoma, head and neck, liver or kidney cancer. The specimen was CD4+ or CD8+ T cells sorted from blood, collected in a trial of the OX40 agonist ivuxolimab.

The CDR3 spells CASSSGQVESPLHF. CDR3 bases: TGCGCCAGCAGCTCCGGACAGGTTGAATCACCCCTCCACTTT. The chain carries TRBV5-1 and TRBJ1-6; 7 bases line up with TRBD1. Germline loops: CDR1 SGHRS, CDR2 YFSETQ. CDR3 length equals 14 residues. J lost 10 bases, V lost 3 bases, and 7 bases had no gene match.